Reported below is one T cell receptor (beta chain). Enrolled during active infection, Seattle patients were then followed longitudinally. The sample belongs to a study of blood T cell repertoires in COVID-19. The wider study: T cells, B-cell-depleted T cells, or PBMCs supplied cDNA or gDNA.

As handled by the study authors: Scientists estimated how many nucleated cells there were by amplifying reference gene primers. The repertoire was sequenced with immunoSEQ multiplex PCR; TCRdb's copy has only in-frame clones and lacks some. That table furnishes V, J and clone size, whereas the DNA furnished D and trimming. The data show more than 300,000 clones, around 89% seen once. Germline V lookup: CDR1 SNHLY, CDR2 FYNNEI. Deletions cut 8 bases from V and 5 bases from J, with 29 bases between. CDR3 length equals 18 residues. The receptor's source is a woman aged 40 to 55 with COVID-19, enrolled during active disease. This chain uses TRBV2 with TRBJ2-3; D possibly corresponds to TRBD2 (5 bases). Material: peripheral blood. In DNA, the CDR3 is TGTGCCAGCGCGGTTAATGAGCTTAATTCTCCCGGAGGAGATACGCAGTATTTT. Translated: CASAVNELNSPGGDTQYF.